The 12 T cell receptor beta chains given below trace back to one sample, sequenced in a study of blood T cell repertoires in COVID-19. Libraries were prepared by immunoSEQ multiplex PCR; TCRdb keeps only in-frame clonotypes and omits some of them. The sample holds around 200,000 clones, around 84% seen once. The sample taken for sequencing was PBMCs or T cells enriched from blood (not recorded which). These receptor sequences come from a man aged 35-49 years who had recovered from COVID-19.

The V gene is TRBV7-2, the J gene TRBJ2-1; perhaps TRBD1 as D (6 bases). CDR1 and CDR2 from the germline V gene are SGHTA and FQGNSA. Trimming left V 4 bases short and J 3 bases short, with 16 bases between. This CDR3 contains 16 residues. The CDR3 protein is CASSSPTGLVYNEQFF. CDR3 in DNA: TGTGCCAGCAGCTCCCCCACAGGGCTTGTCTACAATGAGCAGTTCTTC.

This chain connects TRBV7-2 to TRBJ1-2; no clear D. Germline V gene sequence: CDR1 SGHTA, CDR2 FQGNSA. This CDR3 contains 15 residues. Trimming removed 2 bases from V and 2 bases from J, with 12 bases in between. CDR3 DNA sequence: TGTGCCAGCAGCTTAAGTAGGACGGGGAACTATGGCTACACCTTC. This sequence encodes CASSLSRTGNYGYTF. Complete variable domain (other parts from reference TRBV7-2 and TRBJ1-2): GAGVSQSPSNKVTEKGKDVELRCDPISGHTALYWYRQSLGQGLEFLIYFQGNSAPDKSGLPSDRFSAERTGGSVSTLTIQRTQQEDSAVYLCASSLSRTGNYGYTFGSGTRLTVV.

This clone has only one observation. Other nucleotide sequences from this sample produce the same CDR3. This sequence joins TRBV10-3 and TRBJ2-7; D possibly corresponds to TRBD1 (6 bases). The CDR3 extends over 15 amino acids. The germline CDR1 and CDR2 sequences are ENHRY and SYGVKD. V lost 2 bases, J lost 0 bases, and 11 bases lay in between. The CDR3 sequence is CAISEGQTSSYEQYF. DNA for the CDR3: TGTGCCATCAGTGAGGGACAGACAAGCTCCTACGAGCAGTACTTC.

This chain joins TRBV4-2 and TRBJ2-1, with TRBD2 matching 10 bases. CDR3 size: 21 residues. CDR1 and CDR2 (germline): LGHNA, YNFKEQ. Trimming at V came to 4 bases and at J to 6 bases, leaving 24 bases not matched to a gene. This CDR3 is CASSPIGLAESYFQPSNEQFF. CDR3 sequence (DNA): TGTGCCAGCAGCCCGATAGGACTAGCGGAGTCCTATTTCCAACCCTCCAATGAGCAGTTCTTC.

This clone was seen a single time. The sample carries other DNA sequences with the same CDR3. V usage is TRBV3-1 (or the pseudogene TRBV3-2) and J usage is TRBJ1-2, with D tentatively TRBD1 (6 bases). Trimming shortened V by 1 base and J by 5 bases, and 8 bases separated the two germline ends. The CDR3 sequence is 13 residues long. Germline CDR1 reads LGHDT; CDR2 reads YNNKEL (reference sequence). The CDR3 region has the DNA TGTGCCAGCAGCCAAGGGACAGTGTATGGCTACACCTTC. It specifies CASSQGTVYGYTF.

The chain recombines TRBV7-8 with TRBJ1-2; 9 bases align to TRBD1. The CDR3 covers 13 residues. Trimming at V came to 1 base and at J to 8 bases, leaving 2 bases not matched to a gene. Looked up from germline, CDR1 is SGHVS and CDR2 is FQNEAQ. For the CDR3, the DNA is TGTGCCAGCAGCTTAGGACAGGGGGGCGGCTACACCTTC. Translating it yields CASSLGQGGGYTF.

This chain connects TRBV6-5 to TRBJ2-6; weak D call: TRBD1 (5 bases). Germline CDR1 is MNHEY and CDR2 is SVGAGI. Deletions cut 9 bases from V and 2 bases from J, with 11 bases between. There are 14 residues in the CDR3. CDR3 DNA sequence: TGTGCCAGTACGCCAGGGACTGGGGCCAACGTCCTGACTTTC. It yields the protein CASTPGTGANVLTF.

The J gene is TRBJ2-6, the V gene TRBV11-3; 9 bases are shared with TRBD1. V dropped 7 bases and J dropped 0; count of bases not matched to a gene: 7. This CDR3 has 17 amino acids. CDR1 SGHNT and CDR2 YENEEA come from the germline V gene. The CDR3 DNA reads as TGTGCCAGCACCCTAGGGACAGGGACCTCTGGGGCCAACGTCCTGACTTTC. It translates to CASTLGTGTSGANVLTF.

The CDR3 bases are TGTGCCAGCAGTTTAATCGGGAATTCACCCCTCCACTTT. Translated, it gives CASSLIGNSPLHF. The gene calls are TRBV12-3 or TRBV12-4 and TRBJ1-6; D not resolved. This CDR3 is 13 amino acids long. Trimming removed 2 bases from V and 7 bases from J, with 6 bases in between.

CDR3 nucleotide sequence: TGTGCCAGCAGTTATCGGCACAGGGGACCCTACGAGCAGTACTTC. This gives the protein CASSYRHRGPYEQYF. This chain connects TRBV6-2 or TRBV6-3 to TRBJ2-7; 7 bases are a match to TRBD1. V was pared by 3 bases and J by 2 bases, with 7 bases of the junction left unmatched. Germline V gene data show CDR1 as MNHEY and CDR2 as SVGEGT. The CDR3 length is 15 residues.

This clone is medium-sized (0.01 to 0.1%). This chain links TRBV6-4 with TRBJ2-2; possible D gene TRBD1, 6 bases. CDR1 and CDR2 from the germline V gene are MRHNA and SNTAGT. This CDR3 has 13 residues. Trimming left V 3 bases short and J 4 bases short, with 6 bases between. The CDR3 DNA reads TGTGCCAGCAGTGAGGGGGCCACCGGGGAGCTGTTTTTT. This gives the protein CASSEGATGELFF.

The CDR3 loop reads CASSREAVWETQYF. The CDR3 DNA is TGTGCCAGCAGCCGGGAAGCCGTGTGGGAGACCCAGTACTTC. V gene TRBV7-9 combines with J gene TRBJ2-5; D is possibly TRBD2 (5 bases). V lost 5 bases, J lost 5 bases, and 15 bases lay in between. Per the germline V gene, CDR1 is SEHNR and CDR2 is FQNEAQ (reference sequence). The CDR3 extends over 14 amino acids. Full variable domain (rest looked up from reference TRBV7-9 and TRBJ2-5): DTGVSQNPRHKITKRGQNVTFRCDPISEHNRLYWYRQTLGQGPEFLTYFQNEAQLEKSRLLSDRFSAERPKGSFSTLEIQRTEQGDSAMYLCASSREAVWETQYFGPGTRLLVL.